This paragraph covers one T cell receptor (beta chain) sequence. The data are from a study of blood T cell repertoires in COVID-19. Sequencing was performed with immunoSEQ multiplex PCR; in TCRdb, only in-frame clones are kept and a portion is missing. The table records about 87,000 clones, around nine tenths of them present only once. Sequenced material: peripheral blood. This TCR came from a man aged 40-49 years with acute or convalescent COVID-19.

CDR3 in DNA: TGTGCCAGCAGCGTAGGGGACAGGGACAATTCACCCCTCCACTTT. It translates to CASSVGDRDNSPLHF. The V call is TRBV9, the J call TRBJ1-6; 9 bases agree with TRBD1. The CDR3 is 15 amino acids. Germline assignment: CDR1 SGDLS and CDR2 YYNGEE. Losses at the gene ends were 0 bases for V and 7 bases for J; bases not matched to a gene: 2.